Listed below are T cell receptor beta chains from one sample, sequenced in a study of shared clonotypes between healthy human individuals. The method was immunoSEQ multiplex PCR; TCRdb's version includes in-frame clones alone and lacks a portion of them. The sample includes 2 million to 2.5 million clones, around 90% of them seen just once. The sample comprised naive CD4+ T cells from PBMCs. The receptors were sampled from a young man in good health. Some clones in this sample may be carry-over from other donors' samples. Both conserved end residues are part of each CDR3. The size field is filled for only some rows; it gives once, few, many or a size class.

clone size	V gene	CDR3 protein
-	TRBV9	CASSARGGPGANVLTF
-	TRBV18	CASSPRSGANVLTF
-	TRBV5-1	CASSSALAGGPKGIQYF
-	TRBV5-1	CASSFLAGGLRSSYEQYF
-	TRBV28	CASSPLGANTGELFF
-	TRBV7-9	CASSPGGTRMNTEAFF
-	TRBV11-2	CSGQGASYNEQFF
-	TRBV5-1	CASSLVALRNTEAFF
-	TRBV28	CASSPGDRVNEQYF
-	TRBV6-5	CASSPRDSSYEQYF
-	TRBV13	CASSFRRGNQPQHF
-	TRBV21-1	CASSSRTAQFF
once	TRBV2	CASSPTRPPGDTQYF
once	TRBV5-1	CASSLGRDRPYGYTF
-	TRBV2	CASNDGQETQYF
-	TRBV6-5	CASKGSGEQFF